These T cell receptor beta chains were read from a single sample in a study of a mutant IDH1 vaccine in newly diagnosed glioma. TCRdb's table, derived via immunoSEQ multiplex PCR, lists solely in-frame clones and lacks some. This table has 25,000 to 35,000 clones, roughly 82% appearing once. The sequencing here drew on PBMCs, taken from a glioma patient treated with radiotherapy, temozolomide or both. Source of these receptors: a man younger than 40 with glioma. Both conserved end residues are part of each CDR3. The D gene is left open where the match is weak. Part of the rows lack a size; the others show once, few, many or a class for expanded clones.

>TRBV7-9|TRBD1|TRBJ1-1|once
CASSPRTGGTEAFF
>TRBV27|-|TRBJ1-1|-
CASSWGNRVRSGTEAFF
>TRBV19|-|TRBJ1-4|once
CASSTPPALNEKLFF
>TRBV10-3|TRBD1|TRBJ2-2|-
CAISAERQGMTGELFF
>TRBV18|-|TRBJ2-5|-
CASSPRTAQETQYF
>TRBV5-1|-|TRBJ2-7|-
CASSLEVAAGNEQYF
>TRBV30|TRBD2|TRBJ2-7|few
CAWGTSGTYPYEQYF
>TRBV5-4|-|TRBJ1-5|-
CASSLDPGGNQPQHF
>TRBV6-5|-|TRBJ2-7|-
CASSYLYEQYF
>TRBV4-2|-|TRBJ1-1|-
CASSQGRVAFF
>TRBV29-1|-|TRBJ2-2|few
CSVVTGSTNTGELFF
>TRBV9|-|TRBJ1-3|-
CASSVDGRVGSGNTIYF
>TRBV18|-|TRBJ1-4|-
CASSPSGGHEKLFF
>TRBV27|TRBD2|TRBJ2-7|-
CASSELAGLLYEQYF
>TRBV7-7|-|TRBJ2-5|large
CASSLQPDSQETQYF
>TRBV5-4|-|TRBJ2-5|-
CASSLGQQETQYF
>TRBV19|-|TRBJ1-6|-
CASSSGNSPLHF
>TRBV18|TRBD2|TRBJ2-1|-
CASSTSGGYNEQFF
>TRBV10-3|TRBD1|TRBJ1-1|-
CAISATGWNPEAFF
>TRBV30|-|TRBJ1-3|-
CAWSNVYSGNTIYF
>TRBV28|TRBD1|TRBJ2-1|-
CASSKTGTGEYNEQFF
>TRBV5-4|-|TRBJ2-6|-
CASSPRRERAGANVLTF
>TRBV9|TRBD2|TRBJ2-5|-
CASSYRTSRETQYF
>TRBV29-1|TRBD2|TRBJ2-7|-
CSGRASGAYEQYF
>TRBV6-5|-|TRBJ2-5|-
CASRERAGPVETQYF
>TRBV25-1|-|TRBJ2-4|-
CASRETNIQYF
>TRBV7-9|-|TRBJ1-2|-
CASSLVSGLDGYTF
>TRBV7-8|TRBD1|TRBJ2-7|few
CASSLRSGQTYEQYF
>TRBV6-5|-|TRBJ2-4|-
CASKGLAKNIQYF
>TRBV5-3|TRBD1|TRBJ1-5|-
CARSPRDRTSSNQPQHF
>TRBV7-8|-|TRBJ1-4|-
CASSFDSATNEKLFF
>TRBV2|-|TRBJ1-4|-
CASSDRSAREKLFF
>TRBV5-8|-|TRBJ2-7|-
CASSFWRTAVSYEQYF
>TRBV21-1|-|TRBJ2-7|-
CASPHYEQYF